This TCR beta chain comes out of a study of shared clonotypes between healthy human individuals. Study at large: Donors had three CD4 naive, three CD4 memory, two CD8 naive and one CD8 memory plate apiece.

Per germline, CDR1 GTSNPN and CDR2 SVGIG (reference sequence). J lost 5 bases, V lost 3 bases, and 12 bases had no gene match. The CDR3 sequence is 16 residues long. The study separated CD4+ cells into CD45RA+ naive and CD45RA-negative memory subsets. The method was immunoSEQ multiplex PCR; TCRdb's version includes in-frame clones alone and lacks a portion of them. The sample gives 950,000 to 1,100,000 clones, 60% to 80% of which show up once; about 1.5% is in the top ten. This TCR derives from a man younger than 35 in good health. Sequenced: memory CD4+ T cells sorted from blood. Subset denoted: CD45RA-negative fraction. V is TRBV30 and J is TRBJ1-4, with 7 bases fitting TRBD1. The DNA of the CDR3 is TGTGCCTGGAGCAGGAAAACGGGACAGAGGAATGAAAAACTGTTTTTT. It translates to CAWSRKTGQRNEKLFF.